These 28 T cell receptor beta chains were sequenced from one sample in a study of T cell responses to AZD1222 COVID-19 vaccine. Profiled with immunoSEQ multiplex PCR; TCRdb holds only in-frame clones, not every one. The sample holds around 100,000 clones, more than 90% seen once. Here the sequenced sample was peripheral blood, taken on day 0 of AZD1222 vaccination. Receptors were obtained from an adult in good health.

The chain uses TRBV19 and TRBJ2-1, with 11 bases aligning to TRBD2. The CDR3 contains 13 residues. The germline CDR1 and CDR2 sequences are LNHDA and SQIVND (reference sequence). Germline trimming cut 10 bases from V and 10 bases from J; bases unmatched to any gene: 9. The CDR3 DNA reads as TGTGCCAAGACTAGCGGGACCCCCGGGGAGCAGTTCTTC. Translation: CAKTSGTPGEQFF.

The chain has TRBV19 and TRBJ2-7; the match to TRBD2 covers 15 bases. The V gene end was trimmed by 6 bases and the J gene end by 4 bases; junction bases not matched to a gene: 7. The CDR3 contains 16 residues. The germline CDR1 and CDR2 sequences are LNHDA and SQIVND (reference sequence). DNA of the CDR3: TGTGCCAGTAGCACGGGACTAGCGGGGGGCTATTACGAGCAGTACTTC. This codes for CASSTGLAGGYYEQYF.

The chain recombines TRBV9 with TRBJ1-5; 9 bases map to TRBD1. CDR1 is SGDLS and CDR2 is YYNGEE in the germline V gene. The CDR3 is 14 amino acids. The J segment lost 2 bases and the V segment lost 3 bases, leaving 0 bases of the junction unmatched. Here the CDR3 DNA reads TGTGCCAGCAGCGGGACAGGGGGCAATCAGCCCCAGCATTTT. It specifies CASSGTGGNQPQHF.

The rearrangement joins TRBV7-9 to TRBJ2-2, with D perhaps matching TRBD2 (6 bases). V was shortened by 5 bases and J by 2 bases, with 15 bases between the two germline ends. Germline CDR1 and CDR2: SEHNR and FQNEAQ (reference sequence). The CDR3 sequence is 16 residues long. Written as DNA, the CDR3 is TGTGCCAGCAGCCGGACCAGGACTACTAACACCGGGGAGCTGTTTTTT. Translated: CASSRTRTTNTGELFF.

The chain employs TRBV27 and TRBJ2-1; 13 bases align to TRBD2. Per germline, CDR1 MNHEY and CDR2 SMNVEV (reference sequence). J was trimmed by 3 bases and V by 9 bases; bases with no gene match: 17. There are 19 residues in the CDR3. CDR3 loop: CASVTGLAGEGAFYNEQFF. The CDR3 region has the DNA TGTGCCAGTGTAACCGGACTAGCGGGAGAGGGGGCGTTCTACAATGAGCAGTTCTTC.

The chain combines TRBV9 with TRBJ1-1, with D hard to call. The CDR3 consists of 15 residues. Germline CDR1 is SGDLS and CDR2 is YYNGEE. V gave up 4 bases and J gave up 0 bases, with 13 bases separating them. CDR3: CASSQWTGLNTEAFF. The CDR3 DNA is TGTGCCAGCAGCCAGTGGACGGGGTTGAACACTGAAGCTTTCTTT.

Worth noting for this clone: The junction departs from germline at one end; a sequencing error may be responsible. The chain has TRBV12-3 or TRBV12-4 and TRBJ2-5; TRBD1 agrees at 7 bases. CDR3 length: 13 residues. The CDR3 reads CASNPTGSETQYF. For the CDR3, the DNA is TGTGCAAGCAACCCGACAGGGTCAGAGACCCAGTACTTC.

J is TRBJ1-1 and V is TRBV6-4; 8 nucleotides agree with TRBD1. Trimming cost V 0 bases and J 4 bases; bases outside gene matches: 4. CDR3 length: 15 amino acids. The germline CDR1 and CDR2 sequences are MRHNA and SNTAGT. The DNA of the CDR3 is TGTGCCAGCAGTGACTCGTGGACAGGGCCCACTGAAGCTTTCTTT. Its translation is CASSDSWTGPTEAFF.

The V and J genes are TRBV6-5 and TRBJ2-1, with TRBD2 identical over 9 bases. V was clipped by 2 bases and J by 2 bases; unmatched bases: 4. There are 16 residues in the CDR3. Germline V lookup: CDR1 MNHEY, CDR2 SVGAGI. CDR3 DNA sequence: TGTGCCAGCAGTTACGGAGTAGCGGGGGCCTACAATGAGCAGTTCTTC. This codes for CASSYGVAGAYNEQFF.

The chain carries TRBV5-4 and TRBJ2-1, with no clear D. Trimming took off 4 bases at V and 10 bases at J, with 21 bases between the two ends. Germline CDR1 is SGHNT and CDR2 is YYREEE (reference sequence). This CDR3 has 15 residues. DNA of the CDR3: TGTGCCAGCAGCCCCAAGGGTGCTTATCTTGAAGAGCAGTTCTTC. This codes for CASSPKGAYLEEQFF.

The rearrangement links TRBV14 to TRBJ2-3, with unresolved D. Germline values: CDR1 SGHDN, CDR2 FVKESK. V was pared by 5 bases and J by 5 bases, with 11 bases between. CDR3 length equals 13 residues. The CDR3 region is CASSAGPVDTQYF. CDR3 DNA sequence: TGTGCCAGCAGCGCCGGGCCGGTAGATACGCAGTATTTT.

The chain uses TRBV6-5 and TRBJ2-7, with 9 bases aligning to TRBD1. Germline V gene data show CDR1 as MNHEY and CDR2 as SVGAGI. This CDR3 is 14 amino acids long. J lost 2 bases, V lost 6 bases, and 5 bases had no gene match. DNA for the CDR3: TGTGCCAGCAGACGGGACAGGGTTGCCTACGAGCAGTACTTC. Encoded protein: CASRRDRVAYEQYF.

The chain employs TRBV18 and TRBJ1-5, with D perhaps matching TRBD1 (5 bases). V gave up 3 bases and J gave up 2 bases, with 11 bases separating them. This CDR3 has 15 residues. The germline V gene encodes CDR1 KGHSH and CDR2 LQKENI. Here the CDR3 DNA reads TGTGCCAGCTCACCGGGGGATTTCGGCAATCAGCCCCAGCATTTT. Amino acids: CASSPGDFGNQPQHF.

The gene calls are TRBV3-1 (or the pseudogene TRBV3-2) and TRBJ1-4; D call uncertain. The CDR3 has 15 amino acids. Germline V lookup: CDR1 LGHDT, CDR2 YNNKEL (reference sequence). The V and J ends lost 4 bases and 3 bases respectively, with 12 bases between them. In DNA, the CDR3 is TGTGCCAGCAGCCCCGGTCGACCAGCTAATGAAAAACTGTTTTTT. This encodes CASSPGRPANEKLFF.

V usage is TRBV19 and J usage is TRBJ1-1; D is unresolved. V lost 0 bases and J lost 4, with 12 bases in between. CDR3 length: 15 residues. Germline assignment: CDR1 LNHDA and CDR2 SQIVND (reference sequence). CDR3 sequence: CASSIDGGVGTEAFF. In DNA form, the CDR3 reads TGTGCCAGTAGTATAGACGGCGGCGTGGGCACTGAAGCTTTCTTT.

V usage is TRBV2 and J usage is TRBJ1-5; D is perhaps TRBD1 (6 bases). Trimming pared 4 bases from V and 0 bases from J, leaving 10 bases between. Germline V gene sequence: CDR1 SNHLY, CDR2 FYNNEI. The CDR3 runs 15 residues. CDR3 bases: TGTGCCAGCAGTGGACAGGTAAATAGCAATCAGCCCCAGCATTTT. Its protein product is CASSGQVNSNQPQHF.

The genes are TRBV9 and TRBJ1-2, with D perhaps TRBD1 (6 bases). The CDR3 runs 12 residues. CDR1 and CDR2 from the germline V gene are SGDLS and YYNGEE. V dropped 4 bases and J dropped 14 bases, with 18 bases sitting between them. The chain's CDR3 is CASSPSGGPATF. The CDR3 DNA reads as TGTGCCAGCAGCCCAAGCGGGGGCCCTGCAACCTTC.

The sample holds one count of this clone. This chain connects TRBV3-1 (or the pseudogene TRBV3-2) to TRBJ2-3, with unresolved D. Trimming pared 0 bases from V and 4 bases from J, leaving 17 bases between. Germline V gene sequence: CDR1 LGHDT, CDR2 YNNKEL (reference sequence). The CDR3 contains 17 residues. CDR3 nucleotides: TGTGCCAGCAGCCAAGATGTTTCTAGGGATCCCCCAGATACGCAGTATTTT. It is translated as CASSQDVSRDPPDTQYF.

On this clone: The junction differs from germline at one of its ends, possibly a read error. The genes are TRBV19 and TRBJ1-5; D unclear. CDR3 length: 16 amino acids. The germline gives CDR1 LNHDA, CDR2 SQIVND (reference sequence). CDR3 sequence (DNA): TGTGCCCGTAGTAACGGGCGGACGGCCCCCAATCAGCCCCAGCATTTT. Translated: CARSNGRTAPNQPQHF.

V usage is TRBV19 and J usage is TRBJ1-5, with D maybe TRBD1 (6 bases). With 10 bases removed from V and 5 bases from J, the gap between germline ends came to 15 bases. The CDR3 is 13 residues long. Germline V gives CDR1 LNHDA, CDR2 SQIVND (reference sequence). This CDR3 is CATYRGGDQPQHF. In DNA, the CDR3 is TGTGCCACTTATCGGGGGGGCGATCAGCCCCAGCATTTT.

This chain links TRBV7-2 with TRBJ1-2; D may be TRBD1 (5 bases). This CDR3 has 11 residues. V lost 5 bases and J 5 bases, leaving 6 bases between the germline ends. Germline V gives CDR1 SGHTA, CDR2 FQGNSA. CDR3 sequence reads: CASSGQYGYTF. The CDR3 DNA is TGTGCCAGCAGCGGACAATATGGCTACACCTTC.

This clone showed up just a few times. This chain uses TRBV4-3 with TRBJ1-5; TRBD1 is a possible D gene (5 bases). Germline V gives CDR1 LGHNA, CDR2 YSLEER. The germline V and J ends were trimmed by 3 bases and 2 bases, with 11 bases remaining between them. The CDR3 has 15 residues. CDR3 DNA sequence: TGCGCCAGCAGCCATAGGAGGGGTGGCAATCAGCCCCAGCATTTT. Protein: CASSHRRGGNQPQHF.

The V and J genes are TRBV19 and TRBJ2-3; D may match TRBD1 or TRBD2 (5 bases each). V lost 3 bases and J 0 bases, leaving 7 bases between the germline ends. The CDR3 contains 14 residues. CDR1 LNHDA and CDR2 SQIVND come from the germline V gene (reference sequence). For the CDR3, the DNA is TGTGCCAGTAGTATTGGGGACAGCACAGATACGCAGTATTTT. It translates to CASSIGDSTDTQYF. Looking up the rest from reference TRBV19 and TRBJ2-3 gives the full variable domain: DGGITQSPKYLFRKEGQNVTLSCEQNLNHDAMYWYRQDPGQGLRLIYYSQIVNDFQKGDIAEGYSVSREKKESFPLTVTSAQKNPTAFYLCASSIGDSTDTQYFGPGTRLTVL.

The chain carries TRBV5-1 and TRBJ2-1; a possible D gene is TRBD2 (6 bases). CDR1 is SGHRS, CDR2 YFSETQ, per germline. The ends were cut back, 4 bases at V and 4 bases at J, with 15 bases in the middle. The CDR3 is 15 residues long. The CDR3 sequence: CASSIGTQAYNEQFF. CDR3 sequence (DNA): TGCGCCAGCAGCATAGGGACTCAGGCTTACAATGAGCAGTTCTTC.

The chain employs TRBV19 and TRBJ1-5; D gene uncertain. The V and J ends lost 9 bases and 7 bases respectively, with 19 bases between them. The CDR3 is 14 residues long. The germline gives CDR1 LNHDA, CDR2 SQIVND (reference sequence). CDR3 nucleotides: TGTGCCAGCAGCCCAGGTGGAATGGCCCAGCCCCAGCATTTT. It specifies CASSPGGMAQPQHF. Filled out from reference TRBV19 and TRBJ1-5, the complete variable domain reads DGGITQSPKYLFRKEGQNVTLSCEQNLNHDAMYWYRQDPGQGLRLIYYSQIVNDFQKGDIAEGYSVSREKKESFPLTVTSAQKNPTAFYLCASSPGGMAQPQHFGDGTRLSIL.

The rearrangement joins TRBV30 to TRBJ2-5; the D gene could be TRBD1 or TRBD2 (5 bases each). The length of the CDR3 is 15 residues. V was clipped by 2 bases and J by 1 base, with 14 bases between them. Germline CDR1 reads GTSNPN; CDR2 reads SVGIG (reference sequence). The chain's CDR3 is CAWSHFRGGQETQYF. CDR3 bases: TGTGCCTGGAGTCACTTTCGGGGCGGCCAAGAGACCCAGTACTTC.

V and J are TRBV28 and TRBJ2-7; 7 bases fit TRBD2. V lost 3 bases, J lost 0 bases, and 11 bases stayed unmatched. CDR1 and CDR2 (germline): MDHEN, SYDVKM. The CDR3 totals 17 residues. CDR3 in amino acids: CASSFSQGGSASYEQYF. The CDR3 region has the DNA TGTGCCAGCAGTTTCAGTCAGGGCGGGAGCGCCTCCTACGAGCAGTACTTC.

This clone appeared a single time. The V and J genes are TRBV7-6 and TRBJ1-1; 12 nucleotides align to TRBD1. CDR3 length: 19 residues. Germline loops: CDR1 SGHVS, CDR2 FNYEAQ. J gave up 1 base and V 5 bases, and 14 bases lay outside the gene matches. The CDR3: CASSPLVGTGGRKNTEAFF. The DNA for the CDR3 is TGTGCCAGCAGCCCTCTGGTCGGGACAGGGGGCCGTAAGAACACTGAAGCTTTCTTT.